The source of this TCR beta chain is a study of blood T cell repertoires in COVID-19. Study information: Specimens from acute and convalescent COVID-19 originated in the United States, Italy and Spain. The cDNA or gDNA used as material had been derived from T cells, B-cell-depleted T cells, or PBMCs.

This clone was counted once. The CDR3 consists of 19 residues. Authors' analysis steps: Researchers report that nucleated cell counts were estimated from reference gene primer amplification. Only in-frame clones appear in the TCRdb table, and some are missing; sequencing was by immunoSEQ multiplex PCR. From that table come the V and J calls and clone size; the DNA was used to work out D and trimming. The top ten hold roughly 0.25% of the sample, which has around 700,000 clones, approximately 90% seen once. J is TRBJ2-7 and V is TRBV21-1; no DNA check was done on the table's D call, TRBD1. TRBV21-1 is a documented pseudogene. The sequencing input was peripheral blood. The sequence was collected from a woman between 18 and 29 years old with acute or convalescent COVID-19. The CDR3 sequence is CASSTNFDLRDRETYEQYF. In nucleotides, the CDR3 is TGTGCCAGCAGCACGAACTTCGACCTCCGGGACAGGGAAACCTACGAGCAGTACTTC.